The T cell receptor (beta chain) under discussion was sequenced for a study of blood T cell repertoires in COVID-19 (dated by TCRdb to the early 2020s). Study-level background: The collaborator samples originated in the United States, Italy and Spain and spanned the acute and convalescent phases of COVID-19. The prospective study material was composed of cDNA or gDNA derived from T cells, B-cell-depleted T cells, or PBMCs. Subjects who had been exposed to COVID-19, were actively infected with it, or had recovered from it provided the deeply sampled blood TCRbeta repertoires that made up the dataset. The repertoires were released in a freely available public database intended as a resource for research on the immune response to SARS-CoV-2. The samples were drawn from two sources: the first 160 participants of the ongoing ImmuneRACE study, and about 1,300 subjects contributed by 6 global collaborators. A de-identified subject ID, COVID-19 status, age in years and sex were almost always included in the sample metadata. Where available, HLA class I and class II types were obtained from metadata supplied by the sample provider rather than from assay-based typing.

Only one count was recorded for this clone. The antigen it recognizes is unknown. No base qualities exist here, and no much larger clone lies one base off it. The CDR3 runs 15 residues from the cysteine to the phenylalanine. The read is trimmed to its CDR3 DNA, 45 bases read in frame from base 1. Via the germline V gene (reference sequence), CDR1 is LNHDA and CDR2 SQIVND. V ends up 1 base short and J 9 bases short, with an unmatched junction base count of 8. TCRbeta CDR3 regions were amplified from genomic DNA using the immunoSEQ Assay, a bias-controlled multiplex PCR. The paper's data handling went like this. The number of nucleated cells in each sample was estimated from the amplification of reference gene primers within the assay. To quantify the absolute abundance of each unique TCRbeta CDR3 rearrangement, sequence reads were collapsed and filtered. Productive Simpson clonality was computed per sample as the square root of Simpson's diversity index over productive rearrangements. TCRdb re-hosts the immuneACCESS table, in-frame sequences only. Its copies lack some clones; in the studies checked, an unresolved V gene accounts for under half of them, and the cause for the rest is not known. V, J and clone size are those of that table, while D and trimming were read from the DNA. The sample table holds a few hundred thousand clones, of which approximately 86% were seen once. The leading ten clones occupy roughly 4% of the sample.

In the prospective study, participants were roughly 18 to 100 years old, resided in about two dozen geographic areas of the United States, and were enrolled through a virtual design. To assign participants to cohorts, the prospective study relied on clinical history that participants themselves reported in a screening survey and a study questionnaire. Exposed participants had been in contact, within 2 weeks of entering the study, with a person who had a PCR-confirmed or clinician-diagnosed case of COVID-19. In the prospective study, mobile phlebotomists collected whole blood, serum and a nasopharyngeal or oropharyngeal swab from each participant. Additional blood draws and questionnaires over an approximately 2-month period could optionally be provided by prospective study participants. Blood samples from the prospective study were shipped frozen or at room temperature prior to DNA extraction.

The research as a whole found: The quantity of clinical and demographic metadata differed by source and by participant and was supplied without curation.

The source is a woman younger than 45 who had been exposed to COVID-19. The chain joins TRBV19 to TRBJ1-5; 8 central bases correspond to TRBD1. The sequenced material came from PBMCs or T cells enriched from blood (not recorded which). The CDR3 sequence is CASSIGPGGVRPQHF. The DNA sequence is as follows: TGTGCCAGTAGTATAGGGCCAGGGGGCGTGAGGCCCCAGCATTTT.